Presented here are 9 T cell receptor beta chains from one specimen sequenced in a study of T cells after posttransplantation cyclophosphamide. Only in-frame clones appear in the TCRdb table, and some are missing; sequencing was by immunoSEQ multiplex PCR. The sample yields some 12,000 clones, approximately 95% seen once. The sample comprised naive CD8+ T cells sorted from PBMCs. The receptors shown here come from a man aged 25 to 45 in good health and a related stem cell transplant donor.

This clone was observed once. This rearrangement joins TRBV2 to TRBJ2-3, with 7 bases fitting TRBD1. The CDR3 runs to 18 residues. CDR1 is SNHLY, CDR2 FYNNEI, per germline. V dropped 2 bases and J dropped 8; count of bases not matched to a gene: 19. CDR3: CASSEPSGQRMLVGTQYF. The CDR3 coding sequence is TGTGCCAGCAGTGAACCCTCGGGACAGCGGATGTTGGTTGGTACGCAGTATTTT.

The chain joins TRBV18 to TRBJ1-1; 10 bases align to TRBD1. V gave up 4 bases and J gave up 0 bases; unmatched junction bases: 11. Germline V gene sequence: CDR1 KGHSH, CDR2 LQKENI. There are 18 residues in the CDR3. The CDR3 protein is CASSLVDRGLLMNTEAFF. CDR3 bases: TGTGCCAGCTCACTTGTCGACAGGGGGCTCTTAATGAACACTGAAGCTTTCTTT.

This clone was observed a single time. The gene calls are TRBV7-2 and TRBJ2-7; 9 positions match TRBD2. Germline assignment: CDR1 SGHTA and CDR2 FQGNSA. The CDR3 totals 15 residues. Germline trimming cut 4 bases from V and 3 bases from J; bases unmatched to any gene: 7. CDR3 sequence: CASSSRTSAFYEQYF. As DNA, the CDR3 is TGTGCCAGCAGCTCAAGGACTAGCGCATTCTACGAGCAGTACTTC.

The rearrangement links TRBV5-4 to TRBJ2-7; TRBD2 matches 13 bases. Unmatched junction bases numbered 5, after V lost 1 base and J lost 7 bases. Germline V gives CDR1 SGHNT, CDR2 YYREEE (reference sequence). This CDR3 is 15 amino acids long. The CDR3 reads CASSLTSGGASEQYF. The CDR3 nucleotides are TGTGCCAGCAGCTTGACTAGCGGGGGGGCGAGTGAGCAGTACTTC. The entire variable domain, with the rest obtained from reference TRBV5-4 and TRBJ2-7, is as follows: ETGVTQSPTHLIKTRGQQVTLRCSSQSGHNTVSWYQQALGQGPQFIFQYYREEENGRGNFPPRFSGLQFPNYSSELNVNALELDDSALYLCASSLTSGGASEQYFGPGTRLTVT.

The V and J genes are TRBV27 and TRBJ2-7; D is possibly TRBD2 (7 bases). Per the germline V gene, CDR1 is MNHEY and CDR2 is SMNVEV (reference sequence). CDR3 length: 14 residues. Trimming took 4 bases from V and 4 from J, leaving 14 bases between them. CDR3 amino acids: CASSWAGAGYEQYF. The CDR3 DNA sequence: TGTGCCAGCAGTTGGGCGGGGGCCGGGTACGAGCAGTACTTC.

This sequence joins TRBV4-1 and TRBJ1-1, with 7 bases lining up with TRBD1. The V gene's germline CDR1 is MGHRA and CDR2 YSYEKL. J gave up 0 bases and V 3 bases, and 4 bases lay outside the gene matches. The CDR3 is 15 amino acids. The CDR3 nucleotides read TGCGCCAGCAGCCACGAGGGGGCCTTGAACACTGAAGCTTTCTTT. Its protein product is CASSHEGALNTEAFF.

This chain connects TRBV4-1 to TRBJ2-2; TRBD1 matches at 11 bases. Trimming took 2 bases from V and 3 from J; bases not matched to a gene: 8. The CDR3 runs 18 residues. The germline V gene encodes CDR1 MGHRA and CDR2 YSYEKL. CDR3 residues: CASSQIWTGGSDTGELFF. For the CDR3, the DNA is TGCGCCAGCAGCCAAATTTGGACAGGGGGCTCTGACACCGGGGAGCTGTTTTTT.

In this sample, this clone turned up once. The chain uses TRBV27 and TRBJ1-6, with D uncertain. The CDR3 is 12 residues long. Germline V lookup: CDR1 MNHEY, CDR2 SMNVEV (reference sequence). Deletions cut 8 bases from V and 7 bases from J, with 9 bases between. Here the CDR3 reads CASSEPNSPLHF. The CDR3 coding sequence is TGTGCCAGCTCAGAACCGAATTCACCCCTCCACTTT.

The V and J genes are TRBV13 and TRBJ2-3; perhaps TRBD2 as D (5 bases). V was shortened by 5 bases and J by 5 bases, with 20 bases between the two germline ends. Germline assignment: CDR1 PRHDT and CDR2 FYEKMQ (reference sequence). The CDR3 runs to 16 residues. Here the CDR3 reads CASSLRDLHGIDTQYF. CDR3 coding DNA: TGTGCCAGCAGCCTCCGGGATTTACACGGTATAGATACGCAGTATTTT.